Below, 19 T cell receptor beta chains from the same sample are listed, as sequenced in a study of blood T cell repertoires in COVID-19. Here immunoSEQ multiplex PCR was the method, and the copy in TCRdb shows in-frame clones only, minus some. The table lists 250,000 to 350,000 clones, approximately 86% of them singletons. The specimen sequenced was peripheral blood. The receptors stem from a woman aged 70-85 years with COVID-19, enrolled during active disease.

The CDR3 DNA is TGCGCCAGCAGCTTGGTGCTAGCGGGGGGCCAGGAGACCCAGTACTTC. This codes for CASSLVLAGGQETQYF. V gene TRBV5-1 combines with J gene TRBJ2-5; 11 nucleotides align to TRBD2. CDR3 length: 16 residues. Germline-derived CDR1 and CDR2 are SGHRS and YFSETQ. The V segment lost 0 bases and the J segment 5 bases; nucleotides outside the gene matches: 6.

This chain joins TRBV28 and TRBJ2-7, with D tentatively TRBD2 (5 bases). The germline gives CDR1 MDHEN, CDR2 SYDVKM. The CDR3 contains 14 residues. V lost 4 bases and J 6 bases, leaving 16 bases between the germline ends. CDR3 sequence reads: CASSSRTLVGEQYF. The CDR3 DNA is TGTGCCAGCAGTTCCAGGACTTTGGTAGGCGAGCAGTACTTC.

This rearrangement joins TRBV6-5 to TRBJ2-7; 7 nucleotides agree with TRBD2. Per the germline V gene, CDR1 is MNHEY and CDR2 is SVGAGI. Trimming removed 2 bases from V and 7 bases from J; junction bases left unmatched: 5. This CDR3 is built from 13 residues. CDR3 coding DNA: TGTGCCAGCAGTTACGCGGCTAGCGGAGAGCAGTACTTC. As protein: CASSYAASGEQYF.

The chain combines TRBV28 with TRBJ1-2, with 8 bases lining up with TRBD1. The V and J ends lost 1 base and 2 bases, in that order; junction bases with no gene match: 3. CDR3 length: 15 amino acids. The germline gives CDR1 MDHEN, CDR2 SYDVKM. Here the CDR3 reads CASSLFYRGNYGYTF. The DNA for the CDR3 is TGTGCCAGCAGTTTATTTTACAGGGGGAACTATGGCTACACCTTC.

The chain links TRBV28 to TRBJ1-2, with D uncertain. Germline V gene lookup returns CDR1 MDHEN and CDR2 SYDVKM. Trimming shortened V by 8 bases and J by 7 bases, and 17 bases separated the two germline ends. This CDR3 contains 13 residues. The CDR3 DNA is TGTGCCAGCTACCGGGGATTTTCTGTTGGCTACACCTTC. Translating gives CASYRGFSVGYTF.

The gene calls are TRBV18 and TRBJ1-6; the D gene is possibly TRBD1 (6 bases). Germline V lookup: CDR1 KGHSH, CDR2 LQKENI. V gave up 4 bases and J gave up 2 bases, with 9 bases separating them. The length of the CDR3 is 15 residues. The CDR3 DNA reads as TGTGCCAGCTCACAGGGGGTCCCCTATAATTCACCCCTCCACTTT. Its protein is CASSQGVPYNSPLHF.

This clone was seen more than once but under ten times. This chain links TRBV20-1 with TRBJ1-1, with 7 bases aligning to TRBD1. The CDR3 is made up of 11 amino acids. Germline loops: CDR1 DFQATT, CDR2 SNEGSKA (reference sequence). With 4 bases clipped from V and 8 bases from J, the junction kept 4 bases outside the gene matches. CDR3 nucleotide sequence: TGCAGTGCTAACAGGGGCACCGAAGCTTTCTTT. Translation: CSANRGTEAFF.

This clone was seen a few times. The rearrangement joins TRBV7-9 to TRBJ2-5, with 9 nucleotides matching TRBD2. The CDR3 runs to 16 residues. In germline, CDR1 is SEHNR, CDR2 FQNEAQ (reference sequence). The V and J ends lost 5 bases and 4 bases, in that order; junction bases with no gene match: 11. CDR3 in amino acids: CASSPSGGGVIETQYF. The DNA of the CDR3 is TGTGCCAGCAGCCCTTCTGGCGGGGGGGTTATAGAGACCCAGTACTTC.

The genes are TRBV5-6 and TRBJ2-2; 7 positions match TRBD1. The CDR3 extends over 13 amino acids. Looked up from germline, CDR1 is SGHDT and CDR2 is YYEEEE. The trim removed 3 bases at V and 6 bases at J, leaving 2 bases unmatched. The CDR3 DNA sequence: TGTGCCAGCAGCTGGGGACAGCCCGGGGAGCTGTTTTTT. This encodes CASSWGQPGELFF. Drawing the rest from reference TRBV5-6 and TRBJ2-2, the complete variable domain is DAGVTQSPTHLIKTRGQQVTLRCSPKSGHDTVSWYQQALGQGPQFIFQYYEEEERQRGNFPDRFSGHQFPNYSSELNVNALLLGDSALYLCASSWGQPGELFFGEGSRLTVL.

This chain uses TRBV4-1 with TRBJ1-3; D possibly corresponds to TRBD1 (5 bases). Germline CDR1 is MGHRA and CDR2 is YSYEKL. V shed 1 base and J shed 0 bases, with 10 bases lying between them. The CDR3 loop spans 16 amino acids. CDR3 region: CASSQVVGLSGNTIYF. The CDR3 region has the DNA TGCGCCAGCAGCCAAGTAGTGGGACTCTCTGGAAACACCATATATTTT.

V gene TRBV19 combines with J gene TRBJ1-1, with a tentative D call TRBD1 (6 bases). Trimming pared 4 bases from V and 3 bases from J, leaving 18 bases between. Per germline, CDR1 LNHDA and CDR2 SQIVND (reference sequence). The CDR3 is 16 residues long. The CDR3 coding sequence is TGTGCCAGTAGTAGGGGACACTCAACAAGGGACACTGAAGCTTTCTTT. Amino acid sequence: CASSRGHSTRDTEAFF. Full variable domain (remainder filled in from reference TRBV19 and TRBJ1-1): DGGITQSPKYLFRKEGQNVTLSCEQNLNHDAMYWYRQDPGQGLRLIYYSQIVNDFQKGDIAEGYSVSREKKESFPLTVTSAQKNPTAFYLCASSRGHSTRDTEAFFGQGTRLTVV.

The V gene is TRBV10-3, the J gene TRBJ2-1; 9 nucleotides align to TRBD2. CDR1 ENHRY and CDR2 SYGVKD come from the germline V gene. This CDR3 has 16 amino acids. The V and J ends lost 7 bases and 5 bases, in that order; junction bases with no gene match: 12. CDR3: CAIKGRGGGLDNEQFF. In DNA, the CDR3 is TGTGCCATCAAGGGGCGGGGGGGCGGCCTGGACAATGAGCAGTTCTTC.

The chain recombines TRBV27 with TRBJ1-5; TRBD1 is a possible D gene (6 bases). V lost 6 bases to trimming and J lost 6 bases, with 21 bases between them. Looked up from germline, CDR1 is MNHEY and CDR2 is SMNVEV (reference sequence). The CDR3 runs to 16 residues. The CDR3 DNA sequence: TGTGCCAGCAGAGGGCAGAGGGGGGGGACTGGTCAGCCCCAGCATTTT. Amino acids: CASRGQRGGTGQPQHF.

The chain joins TRBV4-1 to TRBJ2-5, with 15 bases aligning to TRBD2. Germline loops: CDR1 MGHRA, CDR2 YSYEKL. J lost 0 bases, V lost 4 bases, and 3 bases had no gene match. This CDR3 contains 17 residues. CDR3: CASSRGTSGGYQETQYF. The CDR3 nucleotides are TGCGCCAGCAGCCGAGGGACTAGCGGGGGGTACCAAGAGACCCAGTACTTC.

V gene TRBV10-3 combines with J gene TRBJ1-1, with a tentative D call TRBD1 (6 bases). Between the trimmed V and J ends, which lost 10 bases and 1 base, there was a span of 16 bases. The CDR3 extends over 14 amino acids. CDR1 is ENHRY, CDR2 SYGVKD, per germline. The CDR3, as DNA: TGTGCCACCAGGGCTACAGGGTCGAACACTGAAGCTTTCTTT. Translating gives CATRATGSNTEAFF.

The chain links TRBV28 to TRBJ2-7; 8 bases agree with TRBD2. V was pared by 6 bases and J by 2 bases, with 9 bases of the junction left unmatched. The CDR3 has 15 amino acids. Germline CDR1 reads MDHEN; CDR2 reads SYDVKM. The CDR3, as DNA: TGTGCCAGCAGCCCTCTAGCGGGCGGTGCCTACGAGCAGTACTTC. It encodes CASSPLAGGAYEQYF.

The chain uses TRBV18 and TRBJ2-2; 11 bases agree with TRBD2. This CDR3 comprises 17 residues. Looked up from germline, CDR1 is KGHSH and CDR2 is LQKENI. Trimming at V came to 5 bases and at J to 2 bases, leaving 7 bases not matched to a gene. CDR3 DNA sequence: TGTGCCAGCTCAGAAAGACTAGCGGGGATTAACACCGGGGAGCTGTTTTTT. Protein product: CASSERLAGINTGELFF.

V is TRBV6-5 and J is TRBJ2-7; D perhaps matches TRBD2 (7 bases). Deletions cut 0 bases from V and 3 bases from J, with 12 bases between. This CDR3 contains 15 residues. Germline V gene sequence: CDR1 MNHEY, CDR2 SVGAGI. The CDR3 region is CASSYSSRGGYEQYF. CDR3 nucleotide sequence: TGTGCCAGCAGTTACTCCTCGAGGGGGGGCTACGAGCAGTACTTC.

The rearrangement links TRBV30 to TRBJ2-7, with 7 bases identical to TRBD1. V trimming: 1 base; J trimming: 5 bases; junction bases outside the gene matches: 2. The CDR3 totals 12 residues. The germline V gene encodes CDR1 GTSNPN and CDR2 SVGIG (reference sequence). The CDR3 region has the DNA TGTGCCTGGAGTGGAGGGGGCCACGAGCAGTACTTC. This translates into CAWSGGGHEQYF. The full variable domain, rest sourced from reference TRBV30 and TRBJ2-7, is SQTIHQWPATLVQPVGSPLSLECTVEGTSNPNLYWYRQAAGRGLQLLFYSVGIGQISSEVPQNLSASRPQDRQFILSSKKLLLSDSGFYLCAWSGGGHEQYFGPGTRLTVT.